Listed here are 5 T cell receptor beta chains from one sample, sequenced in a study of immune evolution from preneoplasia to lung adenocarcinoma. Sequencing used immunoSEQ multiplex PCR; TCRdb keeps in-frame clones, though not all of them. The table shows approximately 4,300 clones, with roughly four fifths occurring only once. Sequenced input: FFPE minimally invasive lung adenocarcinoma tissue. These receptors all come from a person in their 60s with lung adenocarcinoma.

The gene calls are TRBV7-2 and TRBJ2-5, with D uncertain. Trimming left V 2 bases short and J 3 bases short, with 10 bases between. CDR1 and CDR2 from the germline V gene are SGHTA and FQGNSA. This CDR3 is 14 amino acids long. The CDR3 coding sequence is TGTGCCAGCAGCTTATTCGGAAGGGAAGAGACCCAGTACTTC. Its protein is CASSLFGREETQYF.

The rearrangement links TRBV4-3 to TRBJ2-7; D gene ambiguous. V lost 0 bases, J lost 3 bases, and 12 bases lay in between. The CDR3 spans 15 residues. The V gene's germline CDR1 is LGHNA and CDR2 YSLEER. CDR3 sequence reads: CASSQDSRADYEQYF. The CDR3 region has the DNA TGCGCCAGCAGCCAAGATAGCCGCGCGGACTACGAGCAGTACTTC.

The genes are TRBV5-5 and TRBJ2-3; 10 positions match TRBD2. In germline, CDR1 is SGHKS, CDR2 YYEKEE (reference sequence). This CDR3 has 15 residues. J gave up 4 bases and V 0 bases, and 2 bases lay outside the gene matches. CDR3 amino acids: CASSLELAGPDTQYF. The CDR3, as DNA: TGTGCCAGCAGCTTGGAACTAGCGGGACCAGATACGCAGTATTTT.

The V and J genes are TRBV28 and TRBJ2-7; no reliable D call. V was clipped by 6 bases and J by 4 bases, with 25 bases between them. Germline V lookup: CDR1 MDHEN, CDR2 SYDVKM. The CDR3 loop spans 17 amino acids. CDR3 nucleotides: TGTGCCAGCAGAACCTCCGCCCGGGCGGACCGGCGATACGAGCAGTACTTC. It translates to CASRTSARADRRYEQYF. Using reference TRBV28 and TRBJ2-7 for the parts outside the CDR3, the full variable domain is DVKVTQSSRYLVKRTGEKVFLECVQDMDHENMFWYRQDPGLGLRLIYFSYDVKMKEKGDIPEGYSVSREKKERFSLILESASTNQTSMYLCASRTSARADRRYEQYFGPGTRLTVT.

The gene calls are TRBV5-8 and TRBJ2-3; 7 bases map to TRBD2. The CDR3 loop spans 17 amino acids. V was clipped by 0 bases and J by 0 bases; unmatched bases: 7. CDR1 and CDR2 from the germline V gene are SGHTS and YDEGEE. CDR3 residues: CASSLEASSGSTDTQYF. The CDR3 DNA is TGTGCCAGCAGCTTGGAAGCGAGTAGCGGGAGCACAGATACGCAGTATTTT.